This T cell receptor beta chain stems from a study of T cell clones after liver transplantation. Turning to the study itself: Samples came from ITN030ST, which attempted immunosuppression withdrawal within 2 years of liver transplantation. Tolerance: complete withdrawal held at least one year, liver enzymes staying within twice normal. Regarding the study as a whole: Circulating graft-donor-reactive CD4 TCRbeta sequences fell significantly post-transplant in most of the 8 subjects. Small, mixed patient groups and varying post-transplant times limit these conclusions.

TCRdb's table, derived via immunoSEQ multiplex PCR, lists solely in-frame clones and lacks some. Of 25,000 to 35,000 clones in the sample, approximately 96% are singletons; the top ten hold around 26%. Details on this clone: Its antigen is not known.

Germline assignment: CDR1 SGHDT and CDR2 YYEEEE. This CDR3 comprises 15 residues. V was shortened by 3 bases and J by 1 base, with 12 bases between the two germline ends. The source of this sequence is a human patient who received a liver transplant. Some T cells may trace back to the graft donor. The chain links TRBV5-6 to TRBJ2-3; D may correspond to TRBD1 or TRBD2 (6 bases each). The material sequenced was CD8+ T cells from blood, taken 12 months after liver transplant. The CDR3 coding sequence is TGTGCCAGCAGCTGGGTGGGGGGCGGCACAGATACGCAGTATTTT. It translates to CASSWVGGGTDTQYF.